The T cell receptor (beta chain) described here comes from a study of T-cell reconstitution after alpha-beta-depleted transplantation in children. Preparation of the TCRbeta library involved a method that used unique molecular identifiers. Via MiXCR, TCRdb re-called the PCR reads, giving one row per CDR3 protein. This sample has a few hundred thousand distinct CDR3 sequences, with 7.5% to 10% found just once. Specimen: PBMCs from the stem cell graft donor, collected from the stem cell graft. The source of this sequence is a human donor who donated a stem cell graft to a child with SCID.

The CDR3 coding sequence is TGTGCCAGCAGTTTAGGTCGCAGCTTCGGCTACACCTTC. This gives the protein CASSLGRSFGYTF. The chain uses TRBV12-3 or TRBV12-4 and TRBJ1-2, with D uncertain. The V and J ends lost 1 base and 8 bases respectively, with 11 bases between them. The length of the CDR3 is 13 residues.